What follows are 20 T cell receptor beta chains derived from one specimen sequenced in a study of long-term antiretroviral therapy in people with HIV. Investigators performed immunoSEQ version v3.0 at survey level. The data were produced by immunoSEQ multiplex PCR, yet TCRdb's version contains in-frame clones alone and is incomplete. The table has tens of thousands of clones, less than 90% seen once. Source: unsorted PBMCs, taken 2 years after starting antiretroviral therapy. These receptors all stem from a man between 45 and 60 years old with HIV.

The chain couples TRBV13 to TRBJ2-3; TRBD2 matches 8 bases. The J segment lost 4 bases and the V segment lost 5 bases, leaving 14 bases of the junction unmatched. The CDR3 has 17 residues. Per germline, CDR1 PRHDT and CDR2 FYEKMQ (reference sequence). The CDR3 nucleotides read TGTGCCAGCAGCGGGGACCTGGAAGCGGGAGTCGCAGATACGCAGTATTTT. This codes for CASSGDLEAGVADTQYF.

The chain links TRBV6-1 to TRBJ2-5, with D possibly TRBD1 on 6 matching bases. The length of the CDR3 is 14 residues. V was cut by 3 bases and J by 5 bases, with 13 bases left in between. Germline-derived CDR1 and CDR2 are MNHNS and SASEGT. CDR3 nucleotides: TGTGCCAGCAGTGATGCAGGGGCAGGGGAGACCCAGTACTTC. Amino acids: CASSDAGAGETQYF.

The sample holds a few counts of this clone. For the CDR3, the DNA is TGCGCCAGCAGTGAGAGCCACGCTAACTATGGCTACACCTTC. Translation gives CASSESHANYGYTF. The V and J genes are TRBV10-2 and TRBJ1-2; no reliable D call. Germline CDR1 is WSHSY and CDR2 is SAAADI. This CDR3 has 14 residues. V was shortened by 2 bases and J by 0 bases, with 7 bases between the two germline ends.

This clone was seen once. The V call is TRBV11-2, the J call TRBJ2-7, with 9 bases fitting TRBD1. This CDR3 is 14 amino acids long. Germline V CDR1 and CDR2: SGHAT, FQNNGV. With V trimmed by 4 bases and J by 2 bases, 3 bases remained unmatched. The CDR3 here is CASSSGTGTYEQYF. In nucleotides, the CDR3 is TGTGCCAGCAGCTCCGGGACAGGGACCTACGAGCAGTACTTC.

This clone occurred a few times. The rearrangement joins TRBV18 to TRBJ2-7; 9 bases line up with TRBD1. The CDR3 loop spans 15 amino acids. V lost 1 base and J lost 2; bases outside the gene matches: 3. Germline V gene lookup returns CDR1 KGHSH and CDR2 LQKENI. In nucleotides, the CDR3 is TGTGCCAGCTCACCACGGACAGGGGTCACCTACGAGCAGTACTTC. Protein product: CASSPRTGVTYEQYF.

The V and J genes are TRBV11-2 and TRBJ2-7; D ambiguous. The V gene's germline CDR1 is SGHAT and CDR2 FQNNGV. The CDR3 length is 11 residues. The V end was cut by 6 bases, the J end by 3 bases, with 6 bases between. The CDR3 loop is CASRDSYEQYF. The DNA of the CDR3 is TGTGCCAGCAGGGATAGCTACGAGCAGTACTTC.

V gene TRBV6-5 combines with J gene TRBJ2-1; TRBD1 matches 11 bases. The junction had 4 bases not matched to a gene; V was cut back by 5 bases and J by 4 bases. CDR3 length: 15 amino acids. Germline V gene lookup returns CDR1 MNHEY and CDR2 SVGAGI. The CDR3 sequence: CASSHGQGAYNEQFF. In DNA, the CDR3 is TGTGCCAGCAGTCATGGACAGGGGGCATACAATGAGCAGTTCTTC.

The chain joins TRBV25-1 to TRBJ2-5; TRBD2 agrees at 8 bases. This CDR3 contains 16 residues. CDR1 is MGHDK and CDR2 is SYGVNS in the germline V gene. Losses at the gene ends were 1 base for V and 7 bases for J; bases not matched to a gene: 11. CDR3 region: CASSESGGGFEGTQYF. CDR3 DNA: TGTGCCAGCAGTGAATCGGGCGGGGGGTTCGAAGGGACCCAGTACTTC.

V is TRBV7-9 and J is TRBJ2-7, with D uncertain. The V gene lost 2 bases and the J gene lost 6 bases, with 5 bases spanning the gap. The length of the CDR3 is 11 residues. The V gene's germline CDR1 is SEHNR and CDR2 FQNEAQ (reference sequence). The CDR3 sequence: CASSLTGEQYF. The CDR3 region has the DNA TGTGCCAGCAGCTTAACTGGCGAGCAGTACTTC.

This rearrangement joins TRBV7-2 to TRBJ2-3; D is undetermined. Germline lookup yields CDR1 SGHTA and CDR2 FQGNSA. The CDR3 consists of 13 residues. Between the trimmed V and J ends, which lost 5 bases and 1 base, there was a span of 7 bases. In DNA, the CDR3 is TGTGCCAGCAGCCCATTCCGCACAGATACGCAGTATTTT. This gives the protein CASSPFRTDTQYF.

The V call is TRBV14, the J call TRBJ2-7; the D gene is possibly TRBD2 (6 bases). This CDR3 has 17 residues. V lost 6 bases and J lost 0, with 21 bases in between. CDR1 SGHDN and CDR2 FVKESK come from the germline V gene. CDR3 coding DNA: TGTGCCAGCAGTCGGGGGACCCCCCTCAGGGACTCCTACGAGCAGTACTTC. Translated, it gives CASSRGTPLRDSYEQYF.

This rearrangement joins TRBV5-4 to TRBJ2-7; a weak D match, TRBD1 (6 bases). The length of the CDR3 is 14 residues. Germline lookup yields CDR1 SGHNT and CDR2 YYREEE (reference sequence). V was trimmed by 4 bases and J by 2 bases, leaving 13 bases between them. CDR3 amino acids: CASSRPDSPYEQYF. The CDR3 DNA is TGTGCCAGCAGCCGACCGGACAGCCCCTACGAGCAGTACTTC.

The gene calls are TRBV4-3 and TRBJ2-5, with no clear D. The CDR3 totals 13 residues. Trimming removed 1 base at V and 4 bases at J, with 7 bases between. Germline assignment: CDR1 LGHNA and CDR2 YSLEER. The CDR3 DNA is TGCGCCAGCAGCCAAGTTCTGGGAGAGACCCAGTACTTC. This gives the protein CASSQVLGETQYF.

The chain couples TRBV28 to TRBJ2-2; D may be TRBD1 (5 bases). CDR1 MDHEN and CDR2 SYDVKM come from the germline V gene. With 4 bases removed from V and 1 base from J, the gap between germline ends came to 10 bases. The CDR3 has 15 residues. Written as DNA, the CDR3 is TGTGCCAGCAGTTCCCCCCAGGGGAACACCGGGGAGCTGTTTTTT. Protein product: CASSSPQGNTGELFF.

The gene calls are TRBV5-1 and TRBJ1-3; D unclear. Looked up from germline, CDR1 is SGHRS and CDR2 is YFSETQ. V lost 0 bases to trimming and J lost 2 bases, with 6 bases between them. The CDR3 has 14 amino acids. The CDR3 protein is CASSLEGTGNTIYF. CDR3 sequence (DNA): TGCGCCAGCAGCTTGGAAGGGACTGGAAACACCATATATTTT.

CDR3 DNA sequence: TGTGCCAGCAGTCCAGGGACTAGCGGACGGTATAGGCAGTACTTC. Translating gives CASSPGTSGRYRQYF. The V gene is TRBV28, the J gene TRBJ2-7; TRBD2 matches 11 bases. Trimming at V came to 5 bases and at J to 9 bases, leaving 12 bases not matched to a gene. The CDR3 loop spans 15 amino acids. Germline assignment: CDR1 MDHEN and CDR2 SYDVKM.

V gene TRBV28 combines with J gene TRBJ1-3; D is possibly TRBD1 (5 bases). The CDR3 totals 15 residues. The V end lost 2 bases, the J end lost 0 bases, and 8 bases lay between the germline ends. CDR1 and CDR2 (germline): MDHEN, SYDVKM. CDR3 sequence: CASSLGGSSGNTIYF. The CDR3 region has the DNA TGTGCCAGCAGTTTAGGGGGAAGCTCTGGAAACACCATATATTTT. The full variable domain, completed using reference TRBV28 and TRBJ1-3, is DVKVTQSSRYLVKRTGEKVFLECVQDMDHENMFWYRQDPGLGLRLIYFSYDVKMKEKGDIPEGYSVSREKKERFSLILESASTNQTSMYLCASSLGGSSGNTIYFGEGSWLTVV.

The chain links TRBV25-1 to TRBJ1-2; D gene unclear. The CDR3 contains 14 residues. V was clipped by 2 bases and J by 4 bases, with 11 bases between them. Germline V gene data show CDR1 as MGHDK and CDR2 as SYGVNS. This chain's CDR3 is CASSEVQGGYGYTF. The CDR3 DNA reads TGTGCCAGCAGTGAAGTCCAAGGCGGCTATGGCTACACCTTC.

This chain uses TRBV11-2 with TRBJ2-7; D might be TRBD1 or TRBD2, each matching 7 bases. This CDR3 has 14 amino acids. V shed 4 bases and J shed 3 bases, with 13 bases lying between them. Germline V gene data show CDR1 as SGHAT and CDR2 as FQNNGV. CDR3 in DNA: TGTGCCAGCAGCTCAGGGGGGGCTGGCTACGAGCAGTACTTC. It codes for CASSSGGAGYEQYF. The full variable domain, with the rest looked up from reference TRBV11-2 and TRBJ2-7, is EAGVAQSPRYKIIEKRQSVAFWCNPISGHATLYWYQQILGQGPKLLIQFQNNGVVDDSQLPKDRFSAERLKGVDSTLKIQPAKLEDSAVYLCASSSGGAGYEQYFGPGTRLTVT.

This clone has only one observation. The chain's CDR3 is CASSLGRNTEAFF. CDR3 DNA sequence: TGTGCCAGCAGCTTAGGCAGGAACACTGAAGCTTTCTTT. The V and J genes are TRBV7-9 and TRBJ1-1; D unresolved. This CDR3 spans 13 amino acids. The germline gives CDR1 SEHNR, CDR2 FQNEAQ (reference sequence). V dropped 1 base and J dropped 1 base, with 4 bases sitting between them.